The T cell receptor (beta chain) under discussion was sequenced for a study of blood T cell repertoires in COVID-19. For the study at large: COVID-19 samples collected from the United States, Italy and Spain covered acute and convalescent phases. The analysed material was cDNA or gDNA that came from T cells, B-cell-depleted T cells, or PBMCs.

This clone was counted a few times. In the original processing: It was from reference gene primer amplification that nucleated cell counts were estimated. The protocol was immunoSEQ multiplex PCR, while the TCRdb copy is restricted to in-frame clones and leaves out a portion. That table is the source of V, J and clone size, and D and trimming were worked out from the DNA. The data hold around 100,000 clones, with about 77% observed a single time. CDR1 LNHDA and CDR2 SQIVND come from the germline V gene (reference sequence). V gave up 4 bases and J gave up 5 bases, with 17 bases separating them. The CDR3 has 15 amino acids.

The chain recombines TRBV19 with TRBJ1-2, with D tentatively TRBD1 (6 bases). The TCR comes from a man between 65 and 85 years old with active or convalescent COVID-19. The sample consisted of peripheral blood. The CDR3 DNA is TGTGCCAGTAGTAAACAGGGTGGCGCAATTTATGGCTACACCTTC. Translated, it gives CASSKQGGAIYGYTF.